A selection of T cell receptor beta chains follows, all from one sample in a study of PD-1 blockade in classical Hodgkin lymphoma. Method: immunoSEQ multiplex PCR; TCRdb's copy keeps in-frame clones and lacks some. The sample has about 13,000 clones; more than 65% are singletons. The material was CD8+ T cells from blood, obtained at baseline. These receptors were obtained from a human donor with classical Hodgkin lymphoma. Each CDR3 is given with its conserved first and last residue. Fields, in order: V gene, clone size, J gene, D gene, CDR3 DNA, CDR3 protein. The D gene is left open where the match is weak. Size values are once, few and many counts, or a class for expanded clones, and some rows have none.

>TRBV7-9|.|TRBJ2-7|TRBD1
TGTGCCAGCAGCACCAGGGACAGCTACGAGCAGTACTTC
CASSTRDSYEQYF
>TRBV7-9|.|TRBJ1-1|TRBD1
TGTGCCAGCAGCCCCCGGGACAGGGGTGACACTGAAGCTTTCTTT
CASSPRDRGDTEAFF
>TRBV2|.|TRBJ1-2|TRBD1
TGTGCCAGCAGTCGAACAGGGGAACGGGGTGGCTACACCTTC
CASSRTGERGGYTF
>TRBV28|.|TRBJ1-4|TRBD1
TGTGCCAGCAGGTGGACAGGGGTGACTAATGAAAAACTGTTTTTT
CASRWTGVTNEKLFF
>TRBV6-5|.|TRBJ1-2|TRBD1
TGTGCCAGCAGGCAACAGGGGGCAGGTGGCTACACCTTC
CASRQQGAGGYTF
>TRBV10-3|.|TRBJ2-2|.
TGTGCCAACCGCACCGGGGAGCTGTTTTTT
CANRTGELFF
>TRBV11-2|.|TRBJ2-1|.
TGTGCCAGCAGCTTAGGAGGGGGGAACAATGAGCAGTTCTTC
CASSLGGGNNEQFF
>TRBV5-1|.|TRBJ2-7|.
TGCGCCAGCAGTGTCGACCGCATGGGCGAGCAGTACTTC
CASSVDRMGEQYF
>TRBV4-1|.|TRBJ2-7|TRBD2
TGCGCCAGCAGCCAAAATCCAGCGGGGCCCGTCTACGAGCAGTACTTC
CASSQNPAGPVYEQYF
>TRBV6-5|once|TRBJ1-1|.
TGTGCCAGCAGCCCCTCCGGACTGCCGAACACTGAAGCTTTCTTT
CASSPSGLPNTEAFF
>TRBV2|once|TRBJ1-3|.
TGTGCCAGCAGTGAAGCGGGAACAGGAAACACCATATATTTT
CASSEAGTGNTIYF
>TRBV6-5|.|TRBJ2-7|TRBD1
TGTGCCAGCAGTTACGGACAGGGGGGTTCCTACGAGCAGTACTTC
CASSYGQGGSYEQYF
>TRBV6-5|.|TRBJ2-1|.
TGTGCCAGCAGTCCGACAGGAGACTACAATGAGCAGTTCTTC
CASSPTGDYNEQFF
>TRBV10-3|.|TRBJ2-1|.
TGTGCCATCAGTGACCCGCGTGGGGGTGAGCAGTTCTTC
CAISDPRGGEQFF
>TRBV4-2|.|TRBJ2-3|.
TGTGCCAGCAGCCAGGACCCGGGACCCAACGAAGATACGCAGTATTTT
CASSQDPGPNEDTQYF
>TRBV27|.|TRBJ2-7|TRBD1
TGTGCCAGCAGTCCAATCCGGGACAGGGGAGAATACAATCACGACGAGCAGTACTTC
CASSPIRDRGEYNHDEQYF